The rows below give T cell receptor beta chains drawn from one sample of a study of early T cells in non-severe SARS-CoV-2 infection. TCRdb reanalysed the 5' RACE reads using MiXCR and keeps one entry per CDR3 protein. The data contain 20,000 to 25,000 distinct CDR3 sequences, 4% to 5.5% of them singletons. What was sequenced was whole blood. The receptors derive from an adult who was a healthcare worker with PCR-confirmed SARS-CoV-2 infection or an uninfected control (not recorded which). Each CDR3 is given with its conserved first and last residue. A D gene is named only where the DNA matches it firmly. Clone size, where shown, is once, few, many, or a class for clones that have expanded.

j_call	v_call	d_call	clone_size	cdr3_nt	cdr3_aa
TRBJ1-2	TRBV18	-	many	TGTGCCAGCTCACCTAGGGAAAGAGATGGCTACACCTTC	CASSPRERDGYTF
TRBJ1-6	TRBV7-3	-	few	TGTGCCAGCAGTTCCACAGGGTTGGCTAATTCACCCCTCCACTTT	CASSSTGLANSPLHF
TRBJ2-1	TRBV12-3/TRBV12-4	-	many	TGTGCCAGCAGTTTAGGAGTGGTAGCGGCTTCCGTCTTC	CASSLGVVAASVF
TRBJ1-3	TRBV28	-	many	TGTGCCAGCAGTGGAAGACCGGGCTCTGGAAACACCATATATTTT	CASSGRPGSGNTIYF
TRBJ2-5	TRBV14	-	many	TGTGCCAGCAGCCACCGAGTTAAAGAGACCCAGTACTTC	CASSHRVKETQYF
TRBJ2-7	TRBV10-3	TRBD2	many	TGTGCCATCAGCGGACTAGCGGAGGGGGGATCCTACGAGCAGTACTTC	CAISGLAEGGSYEQYF
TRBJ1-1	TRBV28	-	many	TGTGCCAGCAGTTTACTATCCAGCATGAACACTGAAGCTTTCTTT	CASSLLSSMNTEAFF
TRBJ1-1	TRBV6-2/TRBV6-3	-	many	TGTGCCAGCAGTTACTCTTTCGGGACAGAAGCTTTCTTT	CASSYSFGTEAFF
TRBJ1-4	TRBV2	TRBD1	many	TGTGCCAGCAGTGAATTTGGGGACAGCCAGACGGAAAAACTGTTTTTT	CASSEFGDSQTEKLFF
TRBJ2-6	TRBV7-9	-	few	TGTGCCAGCAGGAACATAAGGGGGGCCAACGTCCTGACTTTC	CASRNIRGANVLTF
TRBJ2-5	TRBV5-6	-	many	TGTGCCAGCAGCTTGACCAGCGGAATCCCGGAGACCCAGTACTTC	CASSLTSGIPETQYF
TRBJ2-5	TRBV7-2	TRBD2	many	TGTGCCAGCAGCAGGACTAGCGGGACTCAAGAGACCCAGTACTTC	CASSRTSGTQETQYF
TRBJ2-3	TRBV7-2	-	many	TGTGCCAGCAGCTTTCGACGGCCTGGAGGGACAACACACACAGATACGCAGTATTTT	CASSFRRPGGTTHTDTQYF
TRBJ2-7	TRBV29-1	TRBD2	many	TGCAGCGCCCTGCTAGCGGGGATCTCCTACGAGCAGTACTTC	CSALLAGISYEQYF
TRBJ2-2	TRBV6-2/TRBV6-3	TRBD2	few	TGTGCCAGTGGACTAGATGGGGAGCTGTTTTTT	CASGLDGELFF
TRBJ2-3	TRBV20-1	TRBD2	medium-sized	TGCAGTGCGATAAATAGCGGGAGGGCCGGAGATACGCAGTATTTT	CSAINSGRAGDTQYF
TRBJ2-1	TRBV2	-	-	TGTGCCAGCAGTGAGGGGGCGGTGAACTACAATGAGCAGTTCTTC	CASSEGAVNYNEQFF
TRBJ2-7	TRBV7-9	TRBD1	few	TGTGCCAGCAGACGGGGACAGAGTTACGAGCAGTACTTC	CASRRGQSYEQYF
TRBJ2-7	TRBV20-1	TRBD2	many	TGCAGTGCCGAGGGGACTAGCGGGAGTCGGGAGGAGCAGTACTTC	CSAEGTSGSREEQYF
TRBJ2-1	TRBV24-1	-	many	TGTGCCACCAGTGATTTGTCCGGGGCTCTGAATGAGCAGTTCTTC	CATSDLSGALNEQFF
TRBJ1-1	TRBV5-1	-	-	TGCGCCAGCAGCCACAGACAGGACAGATTGAACACTGAAGCTTTCTTT	CASSHRQDRLNTEAFF
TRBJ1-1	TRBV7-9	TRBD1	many	TGTGCCAGCACCCTGACAGGGGGCACTGAAGCTTTCTTT	CASTLTGGTEAFF
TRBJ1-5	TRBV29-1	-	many	TGCAGCGTGGGTACAGGCCTGGCGGGCAATCAGCCCCAGCATTTT	CSVGTGLAGNQPQHF
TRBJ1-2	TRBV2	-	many	TGTGCCAGCAGTGAATTTGGCAGAAGCGACGGCTACACCTTC	CASSEFGRSDGYTF
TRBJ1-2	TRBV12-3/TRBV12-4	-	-	TGTGCCAGCAGTCGGGAACCCAGGGGCGGCTATGGCTACACCTTC	CASSREPRGGYGYTF
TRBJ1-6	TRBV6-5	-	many	TGTGCCAGCAGTTACTCTTGGGACTCGCCTTCACCCCTCCACTTT	CASSYSWDSPSPLHF
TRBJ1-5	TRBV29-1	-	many	TGCAGCGTACGGGACAACTATAATCAGCCCCAGCATTTT	CSVRDNYNQPQHF
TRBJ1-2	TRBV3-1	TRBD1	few	TGTGCCAGCGCCCGGGCAGGGAGGGGGCAGAACTATGGCTACACCTTC	CASARAGRGQNYGYTF
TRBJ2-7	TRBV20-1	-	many	TGCAGTGCTAGAGCTCCTGGCAGTTCCTACGAGCAGTACTTC	CSARAPGSSYEQYF
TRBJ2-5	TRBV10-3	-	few	TGTGCCATCAGGGCGGGTACGGAGGAGACCCAGTACTTC	CAIRAGTEETQYF
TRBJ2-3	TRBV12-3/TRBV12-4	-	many	TGTGCCAGCAGTTTAGCGGCCCCCTGGGCAGATACGCAGTATTTT	CASSLAAPWADTQYF
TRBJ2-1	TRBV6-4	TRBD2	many	TGTGCCAGCCGATTGACTAGCCGCGATGAGCAGTTCTTC	CASRLTSRDEQFF
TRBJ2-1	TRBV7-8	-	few	TGTGCCAGCAGCTTAGCGGACAGTTGGGAGCCGCAGTTCTTC	CASSLADSWEPQFF
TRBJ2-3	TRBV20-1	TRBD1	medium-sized	TGCAGTGCTCCGGACAGGCCACGCACAGATACGCAGTATTTT	CSAPDRPRTDTQYF
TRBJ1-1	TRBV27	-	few	TGTGCCAGCAGTTATTCGACAAACACTGAAGCTTTCTTT	CASSYSTNTEAFF
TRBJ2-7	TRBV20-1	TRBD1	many	TGCAGTGCTACCCTACTTCCGGGACAGATTTTCTTC	CSATLLPGQIFF
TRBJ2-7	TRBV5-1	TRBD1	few	TGCGCCAGCAGCTTTTTTCCGGGCGGACAGGGAAACTACGAGCAGTACTTC	CASSFFPGGQGNYEQYF
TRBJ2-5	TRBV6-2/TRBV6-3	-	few	TGTGCCAGCGACAGGAACGAGGCAGAGACCCAGTACTTC	CASDRNEAETQYF
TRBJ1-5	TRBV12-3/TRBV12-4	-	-	TGTGCCAGCAAGTCGACAAGTTATAGCAATCAGCCCCAGCATTTT	CASKSTSYSNQPQHF
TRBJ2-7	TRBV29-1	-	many	TGCAGCGTTTCAGGGGTTCGTACTGCCTACGAGCAGTACTTC	CSVSGVRTAYEQYF
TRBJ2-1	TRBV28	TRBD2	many	TGTGCCAGCAGTTTAGGAACTAGCGAGACTATGGACTCCTACAATGAGCAGTTCTTC	CASSLGTSETMDSYNEQFF
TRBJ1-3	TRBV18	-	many	TGTGCCAGCTCACCAGGAAGGAACTCTGGAAACACCATATATTTT	CASSPGRNSGNTIYF
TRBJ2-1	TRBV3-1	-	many	TGTGCCAGCAGCGGAAGGGGGAATGAGCAGTTCTTC	CASSGRGNEQFF
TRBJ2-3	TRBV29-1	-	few	TGCAGCGTCGAGGATAATACGCAGTATTTT	CSVEDNTQYF
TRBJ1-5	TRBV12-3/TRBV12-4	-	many	TGTGCCAGCAGATTTACAGGGATCGGTCAGCCCCAGCATTTT	CASRFTGIGQPQHF
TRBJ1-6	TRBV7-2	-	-	TGTGCCAGCAGCTTAGCATCGCCCAATTCACCCCTCCACTTT	CASSLASPNSPLHF
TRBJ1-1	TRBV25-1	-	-	TGTGCCAGCAGTGAATTGGGGGTGGCTTTCTTT	CASSELGVAFF
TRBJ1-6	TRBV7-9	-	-	TGTGCCAGCAGCTTAGAGGGGCGCGAATCACCCCTCCACTTT	CASSLEGRESPLHF
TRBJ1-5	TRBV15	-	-	TGTGCCACCAGCCTATTCAATCAGCCCCAGCATTTT	CATSLFNQPQHF
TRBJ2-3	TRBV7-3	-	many	TGTGCCAGCAGCTCGCCTGGGTTTACGGAGGGATCCACAGATACGCAGTATTTT	CASSSPGFTEGSTDTQYF
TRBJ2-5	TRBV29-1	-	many	TGCAGCCCAACTGGACCTGCCGAGACCCAGTACTTC	CSPTGPAETQYF
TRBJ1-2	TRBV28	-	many	TGTGCCAGCAGTTTGAAGAGCTATGGCTACACCTTC	CASSLKSYGYTF
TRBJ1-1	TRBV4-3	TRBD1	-	TGCGCCAGCAGCCAAGATGACAGGGGGAACACTGAAGCTTTCTTT	CASSQDDRGNTEAFF
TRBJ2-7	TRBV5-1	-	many	TGCGCCAGCAGATGGCGCAGGGGGGGACCCTACGAGCAGTACTTC	CASRWRRGGPYEQYF
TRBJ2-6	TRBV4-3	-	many	TGCGCCAGCAGCCAAGGTGGGATCTCTGGGGCCAACGTCCTGACTTTC	CASSQGGISGANVLTF
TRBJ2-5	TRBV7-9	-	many	TGTGCCAGCAGCGCCCCGGGACATTCAGAGACCCAGTACTTC	CASSAPGHSETQYF
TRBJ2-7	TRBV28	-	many	TGTGCCTCGGGGCGCTACGAGCAGTACTTC	CASGRYEQYF